This TCR beta chain is from a study of vaccination effects on CD4 cells after COVID-19. CD4+ T cells specific for antigen were expanded with viral peptide pools by the ViraFEST assay before sequencing. The authors isolated CD4+ T cells after approximately 9 days of culture. It was two doses of either the BNT162b2 or mRNA-1273 vaccine that participants received. The authors replaced half the medium with IL-2 medium on days 3 and 7. Here immunoSEQ multiplex PCR was the method, and the copy in TCRdb shows in-frame clones only, minus some. The data show 20,000 to 25,000 clones, about 70% seen once. On this clone: What it recognizes is unknown.

The junction had 3 bases not matched to a gene; V was cut back by 1 base and J by 8 bases. The CDR3 consists of 13 residues. Germline lookup yields CDR1 MGHDK and CDR2 SYGVNS. The J gene is TRBJ1-2, the V gene TRBV25-1, with 8 bases lining up with TRBD1. The starting material was CD4+ T cells from PBMCs cultured with SARS-CoV-2 spike peptides, obtained after COVID-19 vaccination. The clonotype was recovered from a human donor who received a COVID-19 vaccine. CDR3 nucleotide sequence: TGTGCCAGCAGTGAATCAGGGGGCTGGGGCTACACCTTC. Translation: CASSESGGWGYTF.